This passage covers 3 T cell receptor beta chains from one sample sequenced in a study of Ad26.COV2.S vaccination and SARS-CoV-2 variants. As to treatment: 19 received Ad26.COV2.S at low or high dose, single or two shots; 5 received placebo; per-sample allocation not given. It was on day 63 after the first vaccine or placebo injection that samples were taken. Data came from immunoSEQ multiplex PCR; TCRdb stores just in-frame clones and leaves some out. The sample shows 400,000 or so clones, about nine tenths of them seen only once. Sequenced here: peripheral blood, sampled in a trial of Ad26.COV2.S vaccine versus placebo. The receptors shown here come from a person aged 18-65 years who received the Ad26.COV2.S COVID-19 vaccine or a placebo.

The rearrangement uses TRBV28 and TRBJ2-7; D unresolved. The V end was cut by 8 bases, the J end by 0 bases, with 11 bases between. Looked up from germline, CDR1 is MDHEN and CDR2 is SYDVKM. This CDR3 spans 13 amino acids. CDR3 sequence: CASALADSYEQYF. The CDR3 coding sequence is TGTGCCAGCGCATTGGCGGACTCCTACGAGCAGTACTTC.

A few counts support this clone. The rearrangement links TRBV4-1 to TRBJ2-5; D perhaps matches TRBD2 (6 bases). The V gene's germline CDR1 is MGHRA and CDR2 YSYEKL. CDR3 length equals 16 residues. The V and J ends lost 1 base and 4 bases respectively, with 16 bases between them. CDR3 sequence reads: CASSQVRGGSGETQYF. The CDR3 DNA sequence: TGCGCCAGCAGCCAAGTTCGGGGAGGTTCCGGAGAGACCCAGTACTTC.

The rearrangement uses TRBV2 and TRBJ1-1, with D possibly matching TRBD1 (5 bases). This CDR3 comprises 14 residues. Trimming removed 4 bases at V and 10 bases at J, with 19 bases between. Germline V lookup: CDR1 SNHLY, CDR2 FYNNEI. CDR3: CASSATGANDGAFF. CDR3 nucleotides: TGTGCCAGCAGTGCTACCGGGGCCAATGATGGAGCTTTCTTT.